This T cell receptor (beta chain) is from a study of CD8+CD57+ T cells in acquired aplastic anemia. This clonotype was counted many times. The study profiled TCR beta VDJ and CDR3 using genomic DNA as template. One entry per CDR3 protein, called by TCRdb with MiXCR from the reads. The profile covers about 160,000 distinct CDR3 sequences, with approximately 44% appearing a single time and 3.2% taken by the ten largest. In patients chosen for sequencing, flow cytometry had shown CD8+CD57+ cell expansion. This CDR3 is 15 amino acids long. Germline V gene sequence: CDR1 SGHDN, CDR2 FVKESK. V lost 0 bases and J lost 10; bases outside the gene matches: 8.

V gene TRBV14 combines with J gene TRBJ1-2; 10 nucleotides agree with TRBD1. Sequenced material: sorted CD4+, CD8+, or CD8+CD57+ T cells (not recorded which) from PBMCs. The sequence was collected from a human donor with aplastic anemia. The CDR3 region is CASSQDLGTGALYTF. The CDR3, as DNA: TGTGCCAGCAGCCAAGATCTTGGGACAGGGGCTCTCTACACCTTC.